This TCR beta chain was profiled in a study of human T cells and chemical hapten exposure. Documented time point: healthy volunteer bleed at 6 weeks. The total RNA was obtained from whole blood that was not fractionated. TCRdb called the RACE reads again in MiXCR, with one record for every CDR3 protein. The table lists 60,000 to 90,000 distinct CDR3 sequences, over 6.5% of them singletons, with about 1.7% in the top ten. CDR1 MGHDK and CDR2 SYGVNS come from the germline V gene. The V and J ends lost 4 bases and 5 bases respectively, with 5 bases between them. CDR3 size: 11 residues. In this sample, this clonotype turned up many times.

This sequence joins TRBV25-1 and TRBJ1-1; D is undetermined. This receptor was obtained from a female donor in good health. Some clones in this sample may be carry-over from other donors' samples. Sequencing was carried out using whole blood. CDR3: CASSVATEAFF. The DNA of the CDR3 is TGTGCCAGCAGTGTAGCGACTGAAGCTTTCTTT.